This TCR beta chain stems from a study of post-analysis software for immune sequencing data. Study as a whole: Relapsing-remitting, secondary progressive and progressive-relapsing forms of multiple sclerosis all featured among disease courses. Study-level findings and limits: Samples from one preparation batch, clustered by F measure, grouped strongly together. Versus controls, multiple sclerosis patients showed significantly lower diversity (normalized Chao1). The study found TRBV5-6, TRBV5-1 and TRBV20-1 among a handful of TRBV segments more frequent in patients than controls.

Prepared libraries of TCR beta cDNA carried unique molecular identifiers. MiXCR, run by TCRdb on the PCR reads, gives a single entry per CDR3 protein. This table holds 750,000 to 950,000 distinct CDR3 sequences, roughly 50% found once. For this clonotype: The antigen is unknown.

The CDR3 is 16 amino acids. Germline trimming cut 6 bases from V and 6 bases from J; bases unmatched to any gene: 13. The specimen was blood. This receptor was taken from a girl aged 5-17 years with multiple sclerosis. The chain has TRBV12-3 or TRBV12-4 and TRBJ2-7; 11 bases match TRBD2. The CDR3 sequence: CASRQTWTSGFSEQYF. DNA for the CDR3: TGTGCCAGCAGACAGACGTGGACTAGCGGGTTCTCCGAGCAGTACTTC.